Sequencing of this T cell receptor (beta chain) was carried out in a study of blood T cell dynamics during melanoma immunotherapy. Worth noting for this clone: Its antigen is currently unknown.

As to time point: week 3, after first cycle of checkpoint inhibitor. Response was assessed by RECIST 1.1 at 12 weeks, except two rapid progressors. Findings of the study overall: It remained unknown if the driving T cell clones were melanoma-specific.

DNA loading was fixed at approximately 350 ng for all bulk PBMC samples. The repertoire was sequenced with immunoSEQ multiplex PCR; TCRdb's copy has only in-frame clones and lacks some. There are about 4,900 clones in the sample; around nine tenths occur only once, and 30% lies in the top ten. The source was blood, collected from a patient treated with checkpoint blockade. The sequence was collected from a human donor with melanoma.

The CDR3 DNA is TGCAGCGTTTCCCCCGACTGGTCCCCAGATACGCAGTATTTT. Residues: CSVSPDWSPDTQYF. This chain connects TRBV29-1 to TRBJ2-3; D gene ambiguous. This CDR3 comprises 14 residues. In germline, CDR1 is SQVTM, CDR2 ANQGSEA. V was cut by 5 bases and J by 4 bases, with 16 bases left in between.